These 6 T cell receptor beta chains share one sample of origin, sequenced in a study of T-cell memory formation after mild COVID-19. MiXCR, run by TCRdb on the 5' RACE reads, gives a single entry per CDR3 protein. This sample yields approximately 350,000 distinct CDR3 sequences, of which roughly 13% are seen a single time; 20% to 25% belongs to the top ten. Sequencing used PBMCs or a T cell subset sorted from them (not recorded which). These receptors were collected from a man younger than 35 who had mild COVID-19 (a few samples of this study predate the infection). Cell type and time point are not known.

The chain joins TRBV3-1 to TRBJ1-6; no clear D. Germline CDR1 LGHDT, CDR2 YNNKEL (reference sequence). The V end was cut by 1 base, the J end by 10 bases, with 14 bases between. The CDR3 loop spans 15 amino acids. CDR3 DNA: TGTGCCAGCAGCCAAGCCCCGGGAGGCGAGTCACCCCTCCACTTT. The encoded protein is CASSQAPGGESPLHF.

This clonotype has more than one count but fewer than ten. V usage is TRBV20-1 and J usage is TRBJ1-1, with 7 bases fitting TRBD1. Germline V gives CDR1 DFQATT, CDR2 SNEGSKA (reference sequence). There are 13 residues in the CDR3. The V gene end was trimmed by 4 bases and the J gene end by 1 base; junction bases not matched to a gene: 3. For the CDR3, the DNA is TGCAGTGCTAACAGGGGAGGGAACACTGAAGCTTTCTTT. Its protein is CSANRGGNTEAFF.

The gene calls are TRBV5-5 and TRBJ1-2; no reliable D call. Germline CDR1 is SGHKS and CDR2 is YYEKEE (reference sequence). Trimming left V 0 bases short and J 4 bases short, with 16 bases between. This CDR3 comprises 16 residues. For the CDR3, the DNA is TGTGCCAGCAGCTTGGTGCGAACAGCCCGGCCCTATGGCTACACCTTC. Encoded protein: CASSLVRTARPYGYTF.

This clonotype occurred many times. The rearrangement uses TRBV12-3 or TRBV12-4 and TRBJ2-6, with no clear D. The CDR3 loop spans 15 amino acids. The V end lost 6 bases, the J end lost 4 bases, and 13 bases lay between the germline ends. The CDR3 sequence is CASSPPAFGANVLTF. In nucleotides, the CDR3 is TGTGCCAGCAGCCCCCCAGCGTTCGGGGCCAACGTCCTGACTTTC.

This clonotype was seen at least ten times. V and J are TRBV7-9 and TRBJ2-5; 7 bases match TRBD2. Germline V lookup: CDR1 SEHNR, CDR2 FQNEAQ (reference sequence). CDR3 length equals 14 residues. J lost 2 bases, V lost 2 bases, and 2 bases had no gene match. The CDR3 region is CASSLFGGQETQYF. CDR3 nucleotide sequence: TGTGCCAGCAGCTTATTCGGGGGGCAAGAGACCCAGTACTTC.

This clonotype has just a few counts. This chain joins TRBV10-3 and TRBJ2-7; perhaps TRBD2 as D (6 bases). The V end was cut by 0 bases, the J end by 6 bases, with 6 bases between. Germline CDR1 is ENHRY and CDR2 is SYGVKD. The CDR3 has 12 residues. The CDR3 here is CAISESGGEQYV. The CDR3 DNA follows: TGTGCCATCAGTGAGTCCGGGGGCGAGCAGTACGTC.